This T cell receptor beta chain was obtained from a study of shared clonotypes between healthy human individuals. V was cut by 5 bases and J by 9 bases, with 11 bases left in between. Germline lookup yields CDR1 SGHTA and CDR2 FQGTGA. The CDR3 loop spans 12 amino acids. For sorted subsets, about 0.2 ug DNA per replicate equaled 30,000 or so T cell genomes. Data came from immunoSEQ multiplex PCR; TCRdb stores just in-frame clones and leaves some out. The sample consists of about 2.2 million clones, approximately 92% of them appearing once. Positively selected for CCR7, the CD45RO-negative cells used as naive CD8 cells excluded terminally differentiated effector memory CD45RA+ cells.

The sequenced sample consisted of naive CD8+ T cells from PBMCs. This chain links TRBV7-3 with TRBJ2-1, with D possibly called TRBD1 or TRBD2 (6 bases each). The TCR sequence derives from a man aged 18 to 30 in good health. Some clones in this sample may be carry-over from other donors' samples. For the CDR3, the DNA is TGTGCCAGCAGCCCCGGGGGCATTGAGCAGTTCTTC. Translation gives CASSPGGIEQFF.